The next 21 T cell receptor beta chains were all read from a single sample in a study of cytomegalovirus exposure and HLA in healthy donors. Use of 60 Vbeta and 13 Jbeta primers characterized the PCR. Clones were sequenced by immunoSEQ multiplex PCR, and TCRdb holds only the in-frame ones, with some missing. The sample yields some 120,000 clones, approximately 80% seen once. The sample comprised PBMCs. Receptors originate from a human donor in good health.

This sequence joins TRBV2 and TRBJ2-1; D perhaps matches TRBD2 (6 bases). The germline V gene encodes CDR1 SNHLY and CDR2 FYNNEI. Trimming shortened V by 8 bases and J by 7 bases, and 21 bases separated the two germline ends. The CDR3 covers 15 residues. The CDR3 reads CASGREGKEGNEQFF. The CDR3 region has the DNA TGTGCCAGCGGCCGTGAGGGTAAGGAGGGGAATGAGCAGTTCTTC.

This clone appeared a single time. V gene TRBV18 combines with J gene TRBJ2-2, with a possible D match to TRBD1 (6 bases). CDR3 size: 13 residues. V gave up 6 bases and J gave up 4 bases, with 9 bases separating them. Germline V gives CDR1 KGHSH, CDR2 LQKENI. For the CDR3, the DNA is TGTGCCAGCTCGACAGGAATCACCGGGGAGCTGTTTTTT. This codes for CASSTGITGELFF.

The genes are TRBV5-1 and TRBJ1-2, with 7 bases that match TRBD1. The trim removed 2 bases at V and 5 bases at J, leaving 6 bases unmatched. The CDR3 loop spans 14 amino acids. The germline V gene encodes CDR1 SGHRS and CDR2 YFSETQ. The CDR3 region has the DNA TGCGCCAGCAGCTTCGGACAGGCTTCATATGGCTACACCTTC. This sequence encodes CASSFGQASYGYTF.

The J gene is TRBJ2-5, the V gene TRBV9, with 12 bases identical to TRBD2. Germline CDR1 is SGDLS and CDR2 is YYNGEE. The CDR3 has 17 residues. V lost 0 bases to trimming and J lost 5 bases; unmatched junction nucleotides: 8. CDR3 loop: CASSVAASGGAQETQYF. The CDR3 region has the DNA TGTGCCAGCAGCGTAGCGGCTAGCGGGGGGGCTCAGGAGACCCAGTACTTC.

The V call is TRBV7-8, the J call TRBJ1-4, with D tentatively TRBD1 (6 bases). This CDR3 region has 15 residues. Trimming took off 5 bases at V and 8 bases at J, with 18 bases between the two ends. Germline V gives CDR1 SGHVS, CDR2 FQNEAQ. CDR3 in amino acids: CASSRGGGAFEKLFF. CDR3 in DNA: TGTGCCAGCAGCCGGGGCGGGGGGGCATTCGAAAAACTGTTTTTT.

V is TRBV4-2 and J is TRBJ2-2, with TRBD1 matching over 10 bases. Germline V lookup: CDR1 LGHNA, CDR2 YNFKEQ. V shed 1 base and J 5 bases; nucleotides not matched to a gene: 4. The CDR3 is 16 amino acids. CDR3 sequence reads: CASSQAGTGVTGELFF. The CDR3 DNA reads TGTGCCAGCAGCCAAGCCGGGACAGGGGTAACCGGGGAGCTGTTTTTT.

CDR3 amino acids: CASSLGLVGQGNYGYTF. The CDR3 DNA reads TGTGCCAGCAGCTTAGGCCTGGTGGGACAGGGGAACTATGGCTACACCTTC. The V call is TRBV13, the J call TRBJ1-2; 10 nucleotides agree with TRBD1. This CDR3 is built from 17 residues. J gave up 2 bases and V 0 bases, and 6 bases lay outside the gene matches. The germline V gene has CDR1 PRHDT and CDR2 FYEKMQ (reference sequence).

CDR3 nucleotide sequence: TGTGCCAGCAGCTTGGGTTGGACAGCCTACGAGCAGTACTTC. This encodes CASSLGWTAYEQYF. V and J are TRBV5-4 and TRBJ2-7; tentatively, D is TRBD1 (6 bases). The ends were cut back, 0 bases at V and 2 bases at J, with 9 bases in the middle. The CDR3 runs 14 residues. Per germline, CDR1 SGHNT and CDR2 YYREEE (reference sequence). Looking up the rest from reference TRBV5-4 and TRBJ2-7 gives the full variable domain: ETGVTQSPTHLIKTRGQQVTLRCSSQSGHNTVSWYQQALGQGPQFIFQYYREEENGRGNFPPRFSGLQFPNYSSELNVNALELDDSALYLCASSLGWTAYEQYFGPGTRLTVT.

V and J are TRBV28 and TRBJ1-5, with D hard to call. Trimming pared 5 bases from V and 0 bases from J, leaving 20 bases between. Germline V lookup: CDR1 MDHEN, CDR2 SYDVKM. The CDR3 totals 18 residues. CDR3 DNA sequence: TGTGCCAGCAGTACGAACTATATAACACGGTATAGCAATCAGCCCCAGCATTTT. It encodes CASSTNYITRYSNQPQHF.

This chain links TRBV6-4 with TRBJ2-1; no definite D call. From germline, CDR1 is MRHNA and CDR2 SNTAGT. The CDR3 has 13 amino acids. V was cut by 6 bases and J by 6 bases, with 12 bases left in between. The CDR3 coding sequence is TGTGCCAGCAGCGCTTTTGTCGGCAATGAGCAGTTCTTC. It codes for CASSAFVGNEQFF.

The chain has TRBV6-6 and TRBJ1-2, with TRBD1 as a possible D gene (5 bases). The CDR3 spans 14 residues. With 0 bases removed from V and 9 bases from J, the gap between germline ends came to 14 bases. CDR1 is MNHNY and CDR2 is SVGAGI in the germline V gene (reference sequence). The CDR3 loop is CASSYSGGRPRYTF. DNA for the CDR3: TGTGCCAGCAGTTACTCCGGGGGTCGGCCTCGCTACACCTTC.

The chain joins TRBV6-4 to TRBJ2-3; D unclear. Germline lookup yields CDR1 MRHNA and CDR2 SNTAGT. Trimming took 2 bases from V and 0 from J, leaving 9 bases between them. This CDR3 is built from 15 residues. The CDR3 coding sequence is TGTGCCAGCAGTGACAGCCAGGCTAGCACAGATACGCAGTATTTT. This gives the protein CASSDSQASTDTQYF.

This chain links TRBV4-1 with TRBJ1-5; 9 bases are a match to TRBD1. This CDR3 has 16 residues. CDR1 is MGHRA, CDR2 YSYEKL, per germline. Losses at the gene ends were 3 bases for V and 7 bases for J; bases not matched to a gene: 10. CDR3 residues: CASSHAGTGLDQPQHF. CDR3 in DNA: TGCGCCAGCAGCCACGCGGGGACAGGGCTCGACCAGCCCCAGCATTTT.

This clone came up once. DNA for the CDR3: TGTGCCAGCCGCGGGCCAATCAATCAGCCCCAGCATTTT. It yields the protein CASRGPINQPQHF. This chain connects TRBV28 to TRBJ1-5, with D hard to call. The V gene lost 8 bases and the J gene lost 3 bases, with 11 bases spanning the gap. The CDR3 consists of 13 residues. Germline-derived CDR1 and CDR2 are MDHEN and SYDVKM.

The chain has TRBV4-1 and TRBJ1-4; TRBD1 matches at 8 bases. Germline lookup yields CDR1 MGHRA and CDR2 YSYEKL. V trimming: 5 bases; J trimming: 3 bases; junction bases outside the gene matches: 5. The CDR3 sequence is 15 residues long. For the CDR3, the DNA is TGCGCCAGCAGCGACCCGGGACAGGCTAATGAAAAACTGTTTTTT. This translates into CASSDPGQANEKLFF.

Written as DNA, the CDR3 is TGTGCCAGTAGTATGGCGGCCGAGGGGAACACTGAAGCTTTCTTT. Its translation: CASSMAAEGNTEAFF. The V gene is TRBV19, the J gene TRBJ1-1; no definite D call. The CDR3 spans 15 residues. With 3 bases removed from V and 1 base from J, the gap between germline ends came to 12 bases. Looked up from germline, CDR1 is LNHDA and CDR2 is SQIVND (reference sequence).

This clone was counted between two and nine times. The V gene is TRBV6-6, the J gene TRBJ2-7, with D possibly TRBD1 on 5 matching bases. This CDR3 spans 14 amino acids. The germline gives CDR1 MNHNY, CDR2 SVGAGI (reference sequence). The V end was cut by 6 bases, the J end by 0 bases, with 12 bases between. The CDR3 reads CASRGPGLSYEQYF. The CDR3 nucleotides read TGTGCCAGCAGGGGGCCAGGGCTCTCCTACGAGCAGTACTTC.

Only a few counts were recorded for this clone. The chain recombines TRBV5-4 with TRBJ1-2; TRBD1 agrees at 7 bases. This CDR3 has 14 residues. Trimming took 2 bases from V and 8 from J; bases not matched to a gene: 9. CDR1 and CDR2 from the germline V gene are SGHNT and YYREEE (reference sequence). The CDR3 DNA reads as TGTGCCAGCAGCTTCACAGGGGTTAAGGAAGGCTACACCTTC. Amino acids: CASSFTGVKEGYTF. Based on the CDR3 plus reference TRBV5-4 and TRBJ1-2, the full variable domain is ETGVTQSPTHLIKTRGQQVTLRCSSQSGHNTVSWYQQALGQGPQFIFQYYREEENGRGNFPPRFSGLQFPNYSSELNVNALELDDSALYLCASSFTGVKEGYTFGSGTRLTVV.

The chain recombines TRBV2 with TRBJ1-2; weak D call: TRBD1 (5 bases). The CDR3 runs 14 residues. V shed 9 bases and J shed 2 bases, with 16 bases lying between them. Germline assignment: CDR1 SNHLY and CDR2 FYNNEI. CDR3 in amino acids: CAREADSPNYGYTF. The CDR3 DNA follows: TGTGCCAGGGAAGCCGACAGTCCCAACTATGGCTACACCTTC.

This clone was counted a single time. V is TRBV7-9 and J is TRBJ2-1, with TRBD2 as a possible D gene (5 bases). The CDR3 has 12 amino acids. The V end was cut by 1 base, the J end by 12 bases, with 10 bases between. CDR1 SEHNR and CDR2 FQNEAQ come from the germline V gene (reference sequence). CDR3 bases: TGTGCCAGCAGCTTAGGGAGCAGCGGGCAGTTCTTC. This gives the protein CASSLGSSGQFF.

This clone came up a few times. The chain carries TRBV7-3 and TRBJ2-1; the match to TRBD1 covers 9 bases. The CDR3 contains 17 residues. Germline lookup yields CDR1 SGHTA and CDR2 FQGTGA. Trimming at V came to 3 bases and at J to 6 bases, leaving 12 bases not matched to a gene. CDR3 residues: CASSFTGGDDLSNEQFF. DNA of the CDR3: TGTGCCAGCAGCTTTACAGGGGGCGACGATCTGTCCAATGAGCAGTTCTTC. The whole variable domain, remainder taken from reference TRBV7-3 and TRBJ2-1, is GAGVSQTPSNKVTEKGKYVELRCDPISGHTALYWYRQSLGQGPEFLIYFQGTGAADDSGLPNDRFFAVRPEGSVSTLKIQRTERGDSAVYLCASSFTGGDDLSNEQFFGPGTRLTVL.